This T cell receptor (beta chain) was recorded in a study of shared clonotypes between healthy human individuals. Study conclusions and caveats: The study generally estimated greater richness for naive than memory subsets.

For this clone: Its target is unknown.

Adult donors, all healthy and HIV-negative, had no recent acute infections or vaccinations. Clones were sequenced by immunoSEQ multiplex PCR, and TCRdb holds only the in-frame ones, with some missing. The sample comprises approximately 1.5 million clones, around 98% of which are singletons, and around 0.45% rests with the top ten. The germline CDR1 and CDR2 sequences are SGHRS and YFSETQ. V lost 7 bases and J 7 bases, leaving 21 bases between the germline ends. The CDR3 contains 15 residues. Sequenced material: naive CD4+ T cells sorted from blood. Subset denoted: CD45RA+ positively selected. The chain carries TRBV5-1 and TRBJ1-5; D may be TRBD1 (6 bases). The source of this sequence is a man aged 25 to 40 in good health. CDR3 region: CASQVGGEKGQPQHF. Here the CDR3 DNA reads TGCGCCAGCCAGGTAGGGGGGGAAAAGGGCCAGCCCCAGCATTTT.